Each of the 14 T cell receptor beta chains below was sequenced from the same sample in a study of shared clonotypes between healthy human individuals. Measured with immunoSEQ multiplex PCR; TCRdb has only the in-frame clones, and not every one. This table holds fewer than 650,000 clones, 70% to 80% found once. The sequenced material came from PBMCs. The receptors here all came from a woman aged 40 to 50 in good health. Some clones in this sample may be carry-over from other donors' samples.

The rearrangement links TRBV29-1 to TRBJ2-7; D remains ambiguous. CDR3 length equals 10 residues. With 5 bases removed from V and 3 bases from J, the gap between germline ends came to 5 bases. The V gene's germline CDR1 is SQVTM and CDR2 ANQGSEA. The CDR3: CSVMVYEQYF. The CDR3, as DNA: TGCAGCGTTATGGTCTACGAGCAGTACTTC.

The V and J genes are TRBV4-1 and TRBJ2-1; no clear D gene. The CDR3 is 16 residues long. V was clipped by 4 bases and J by 0 bases, with 13 bases between them. Per the germline V gene, CDR1 is MGHRA and CDR2 is YSYEKL. CDR3 sequence: CASSPHALGSYNEQFF. The CDR3 DNA reads as TGCGCCAGCAGCCCCCATGCACTTGGCTCCTACAATGAGCAGTTCTTC.

Regarding this clone: Distinct nucleotide sequences in the sample also encode this CDR3. The V call is TRBV5-1, the J call TRBJ1-2; 8 positions agree with TRBD1. V lost 4 bases to trimming and J lost 5 bases; unmatched junction nucleotides: 7. Germline CDR1 and CDR2: SGHRS and YFSETQ. CDR3 length: 14 amino acids. For the CDR3, the DNA is TGCGCCAGCAGCCTCGGGACAGGCGCTTATGGCTACACCTTC. Translating gives CASSLGTGAYGYTF.

In its sample, this clone was seen a few times. V and J are TRBV7-6 and TRBJ2-7; 8 bases map to TRBD2. Germline CDR1 and CDR2: SGHVS and FNYEAQ. This CDR3 has 15 residues. With 1 base clipped from V and 5 bases from J, the junction kept 7 bases outside the gene matches. Here the CDR3 DNA reads TGTGCCAGCAGCTTAGGACCGGGACTAGAAGACGAGCAGTACTTC. The encoded protein is CASSLGPGLEDEQYF. Supplemented by reference TRBV7-6 and TRBJ2-7, the full variable domain reads GAGVSQSPRYKVTKRGQDVALRCDPISGHVSLYWYRQALGQGPEFLTYFNYEAQQDKSGLPNDRFSAERPEGSISTLTIQRTEQRDSAMYRCASSLGPGLEDEQYFGPGTRLTVT.

Many counts were recorded for this clone. The genes are TRBV5-4 and TRBJ2-7; D is unresolved. The V gene's germline CDR1 is SGHNT and CDR2 YYREEE (reference sequence). The CDR3 has 14 amino acids. V dropped 0 bases and J dropped 2 bases, with 9 bases sitting between them. The CDR3 DNA reads TGTGCCAGCAGCTTGGGCTCGGATGCCTACGAGCAGTACTTC. Encoded protein: CASSLGSDAYEQYF.

Here the CDR3 reads CASRGQGDNGYTF. CDR3 coding DNA: TGTGCCAGCAGGGGACAGGGTGATAATGGCTACACCTTC. The V and J genes are TRBV14 and TRBJ1-2; 9 nucleotides agree with TRBD1. The junction had 5 bases not matched to a gene; V was cut back by 6 bases and J by 6 bases. The CDR3 covers 13 residues. Germline V lookup: CDR1 SGHDN, CDR2 FVKESK.

V and J are TRBV5-4 and TRBJ2-7; D uncertain. Trimming removed 0 bases at V and 5 bases at J, with 12 bases between. Per the germline V gene, CDR1 is SGHNT and CDR2 is YYREEE (reference sequence). The CDR3 extends over 14 amino acids. As DNA, the CDR3 is TGTGCCAGCAGCTTGGGATACAGCAGCGACGAGCAGTACTTC. Translated, it gives CASSLGYSSDEQYF.

The sample holds a few counts of this clone. The chain employs TRBV28 and TRBJ1-5; D is possibly TRBD1 (5 bases). The CDR3 totals 14 residues. Per germline, CDR1 MDHEN and CDR2 SYDVKM. The germline V and J ends were trimmed by 7 bases and 3 bases, with 13 bases remaining between them. CDR3 residues: CASTLGPFNQPQHF. The CDR3, as DNA: TGTGCCAGCACCCTGGGGCCGTTCAATCAGCCCCAGCATTTT.

The V and J genes are TRBV5-1 and TRBJ1-2; no reliable D call. The CDR3 spans 16 residues. The V end was cut by 3 bases, the J end by 1 base, with 16 bases between. Per germline, CDR1 SGHRS and CDR2 YFSETQ. In DNA, the CDR3 is TGCGCCAGCAGCTCCTCCGGGATTGCTTTTAACTATGGCTACACCTTC. It specifies CASSSSGIAFNYGYTF.

V and J are TRBV18 and TRBJ1-4; possible D gene TRBD1, 5 bases. Germline CDR1 KGHSH, CDR2 LQKENI. The V end lost 6 bases, the J end lost 4 bases, and 9 bases lay between the germline ends. The CDR3 runs 13 residues. CDR3 DNA sequence: TGTGCCAGCTCGGGAAGGGGTAATGAAAAACTGTTTTTT. Protein sequence: CASSGRGNEKLFF.

The rearrangement joins TRBV10-3 to TRBJ2-2; D might be TRBD2 (6 bases). Germline V gene sequence: CDR1 ENHRY, CDR2 SYGVKD. V was shortened by 3 bases and J by 2 bases, with 10 bases between the two germline ends. There are 15 residues in the CDR3. The CDR3 region has the DNA TGTGCCATCAGTGATGGGGGAGGTAACACCGGGGAGCTGTTTTTT. Its translation is CAISDGGGNTGELFF.

This clone was counted at least ten times. The rearrangement uses TRBV4-1 and TRBJ2-2; D not resolved. Germline CDR1 MGHRA, CDR2 YSYEKL. V was pared by 1 base and J by 7 bases, with 10 bases between. The CDR3 is 14 amino acids. The CDR3 nucleotides read TGCGCCAGCAGCCAAGGCGGTGGTGGCGGGGAGCTGTTTTTT. Protein sequence: CASSQGGGGGELFF.

This clone occurred once. The V call is TRBV6-1, the J call TRBJ1-1, with D possibly TRBD1 on 5 matching bases. This CDR3 is 15 amino acids long. V lost 6 bases, J lost 2 bases, and 16 bases lay in between. Germline CDR1 is MNHNS and CDR2 is SASEGT. The CDR3: CASRPIWGDNTEAFF. Written as DNA, the CDR3 is TGTGCCAGCAGGCCTATTTGGGGGGATAACACTGAAGCTTTCTTT.

The chain recombines TRBV5-1 with TRBJ1-1, with TRBD1 identical over 12 bases. The V and J ends lost 4 bases and 1 base, in that order; junction bases with no gene match: 8. CDR1 and CDR2 from the germline V gene are SGHRS and YFSETQ. There are 17 residues in the CDR3. The CDR3 DNA reads TGCGCCAGCAGCAACCGGGACAGGGGGCCCGGGAACACTGAAGCTTTCTTT. It specifies CASSNRDRGPGNTEAFF.